This T cell receptor beta chain was documented in a study of control samples from healthy donors and cancer patients (dated by TCRdb to 2020 to 2022). V is pared back by 8 bases and J by 3 bases, with 17 bases lying between the germline termini. The germline V gene yields ENHRY for CDR1 and SYGVKD for CDR2. CDR3 length: 14 amino acids, cysteine to phenylalanine. Only CDR3 DNA is held: 42 bases, read in frame from base 1. Libraries were made using the immunoSEQ multiplex PCR assay. Not all clones reach the TCRdb copy of this immuneACCESS table, which keeps in-frame sequences only. Checked studies attribute under half of the gap to unresolved V genes and leave the rest unexplained. The sample yields roughly 120,000 clones; 80% to 90% were counted once. The top ten hold approximately 1% of the sample. This clone has a handful of counts. The clone's antigen remains unknown. No base-level quality is on record; no much larger clone is a single base apart.

This clonotype was obtained from a woman between 45 and 65 years old with colorectal cancer. The material sequenced was PBMCs. The chain is assembled from TRBV10-3 and TRBJ2-7, with the D gene tentatively TRBD1 or TRBD2, based on 5 matching bases in each. The CDR3 protein: CAIGEFTGRYEQYF. The nucleotides read TGTGCCATCGGAGAATTCACGGGACGCTACGAGCAGTACTTC.